This TCR beta chain emerged from a study of T cell changes during pregnancy in multiple sclerosis. Per the germline V gene, CDR1 is GTSNPN and CDR2 is SVGIG (reference sequence). The length of the CDR3 is 15 residues. Losses at the gene ends were 4 bases for V and 7 bases for J; bases not matched to a gene: 16. This table comes from immunoSEQ multiplex PCR, and its TCRdb copy is limited to in-frame clones, with some not included. Of 15,000 to 25,000 clones listed, about nine tenths are singletons. The sample in question was CD8+ T cells from peripheral blood mononuclear cells, obtained in the third trimester of pregnancy. The V gene is TRBV30, the J gene TRBJ2-7; 7 nucleotides agree with TRBD1. The origin of this receptor is a female donor in good health, enrolled as a control in a pregnancy study. The CDR3 region is CAWTSGTARRGEQYF. CDR3 nucleotide sequence: TGTGCCTGGACCTCGGGGACAGCCAGAAGGGGGGAGCAGTACTTC.